Only one count was recorded for the clone carrying this T cell receptor (beta chain). Sequencing used immunoSEQ multiplex PCR; TCRdb keeps in-frame clones, though not all of them. The data contain around 52,000 clones, about 85% of them singletons. V was shortened by 4 bases and J by 4 bases, with 8 bases between the two germline ends. This CDR3 is 13 amino acids long. CDR1 SNHLY and CDR2 FYNNEI come from the germline V gene. The data were obtained in a study of blood T cell repertoires in COVID-19. The overall study: Collection of acute and convalescent COVID-19 samples took place in the United States, Italy and Spain.

The specimen was peripheral blood. This chain joins TRBV2 and TRBJ2-1, with D maybe TRBD1 (6 bases). The clonotype comes from a woman older than 75 with COVID-19, enrolled during active disease. The CDR3 sequence: CASSVQGYNEQFF. In DNA form, the CDR3 reads TGTGCCAGCAGTGTACAGGGATACAATGAGCAGTTCTTC.